These T cell receptor beta chains were read from a single sample in a study of blood T cell repertoires in COVID-19. Repertoires were generated with immunoSEQ multiplex PCR, while TCRdb's copy carries only in-frame clones and drops some. The data hold 320,000 or so clones, with around 86% observed a single time. Material for sequencing was PBMCs or T cells enriched from blood (not recorded which). These receptors originate from a man aged 55 to 69 who had recovered from COVID-19. Each CDR3 is given with its conserved first and last residue. The D gene is left open where the match is weak.

cdr3_aa	j_call	v_call	d_call
CASSPGQGSTEAFF	TRBJ1-1	TRBV18	TRBD1
CASSSQGGGTEAFF	TRBJ1-1	TRBV7-3	TRBD1
CASSLVGGRGREETQYF	TRBJ2-5	TRBV5-6	TRBD1
CASSQYGYEQYF	TRBJ2-7	TRBV16	.
CASSIAANSYNEQFF	TRBJ2-1	TRBV19	.
CASSPLTSGTQETQYF	TRBJ2-5	TRBV18	TRBD2
CASSLARTDTQYF	TRBJ2-3	TRBV5-1	.
CASSIGGYSEQFF	TRBJ2-1	TRBV19	.
CASSFPSGDDTGELFF	TRBJ2-2	TRBV4-2	TRBD2
CARSLESSAKTGEAEAFF	TRBJ1-1	TRBV5-3	TRBD1
CATSDSLGGQYF	TRBJ2-7	TRBV24-1	.
CASSQGHGNTEAFF	TRBJ1-1	TRBV5-1	.
CASQGAANEKLFF	TRBJ1-4	TRBV6-5	TRBD1
CASSQDRGGGYGYTF	TRBJ1-2	TRBV4-2	.
CSARGLGGAFF	TRBJ1-1	TRBV20-1	.
CASSVALGETQYF	TRBJ2-5	TRBV9	.
CASRRVSGQPQHF	TRBJ1-5	TRBV27	.
CASSKTVSFYEQYF	TRBJ2-7	TRBV7-2	.
CSVEEGRLAGGEQFF	TRBJ2-1	TRBV29-1	TRBD2
CASSEGQGGTNEKLFF	TRBJ1-4	TRBV4-2	TRBD1
CASRTGRTDTQYF	TRBJ2-3	TRBV7-6	TRBD1
CASSFYRSQGHRAYEQYF	TRBJ2-7	TRBV28	.
CASSYSGGSGVHEQYF	TRBJ2-7	TRBV6-2/TRBV6-3	TRBD2
CASSPGRGSRVAEAFF	TRBJ1-1	TRBV18	.
CASSQEEGGSYGYTF	TRBJ1-2	TRBV4-1	.
CASGYSYNEQFF	TRBJ2-1	TRBV6-5	.
CASSQRGGQFF	TRBJ2-1	TRBV3-1/TRBV3-2	TRBD2
CATGGLYLLHF	TRBJ1-6	TRBV28	.
CASSRYYRDTYNEQFF	TRBJ2-1	TRBV7-9	.
CASGDRGTTF	TRBJ1-2	TRBV6-5	TRBD1
CATSDLGLAGVDTGELFF	TRBJ2-2	TRBV24-1	TRBD2
CASSDPTGEGQPQHF	TRBJ1-5	TRBV6-4	.
CASSPGDRNTGELFF	TRBJ2-2	TRBV7-2	TRBD1
CASSYALSQETQYF	TRBJ2-5	TRBV6-2/TRBV6-3	.
CASSFQGAQGYTF	TRBJ1-2	TRBV28	TRBD1
CASSEGLLAGIYEQYF	TRBJ2-7	TRBV5-1	TRBD2
CASSFLRGNTIYF	TRBJ1-3	TRBV11-2	.
CASSLNTGEEKLFF	TRBJ1-4	TRBV5-1	TRBD1